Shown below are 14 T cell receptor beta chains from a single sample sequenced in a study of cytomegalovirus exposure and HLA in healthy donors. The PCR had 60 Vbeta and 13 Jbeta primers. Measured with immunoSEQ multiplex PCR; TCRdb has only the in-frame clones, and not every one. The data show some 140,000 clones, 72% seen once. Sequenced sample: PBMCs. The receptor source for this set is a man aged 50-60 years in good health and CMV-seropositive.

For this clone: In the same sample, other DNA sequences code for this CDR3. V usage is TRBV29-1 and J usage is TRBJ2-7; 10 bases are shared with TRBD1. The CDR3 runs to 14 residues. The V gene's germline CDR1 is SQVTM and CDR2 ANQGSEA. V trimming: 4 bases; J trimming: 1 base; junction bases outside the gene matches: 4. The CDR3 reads CSVAWDRGSYEQYF. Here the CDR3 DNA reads TGCAGCGTTGCTTGGGACAGGGGATCCTACGAGCAGTACTTC.

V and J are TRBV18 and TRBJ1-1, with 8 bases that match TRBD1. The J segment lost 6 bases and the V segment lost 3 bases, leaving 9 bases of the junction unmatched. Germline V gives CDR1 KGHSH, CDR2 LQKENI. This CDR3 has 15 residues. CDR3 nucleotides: TGTGCCAGCTCACCTCCTTCAGGGGGCGACTCTGAAGCTTTCTTT. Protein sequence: CASSPPSGGDSEAFF.

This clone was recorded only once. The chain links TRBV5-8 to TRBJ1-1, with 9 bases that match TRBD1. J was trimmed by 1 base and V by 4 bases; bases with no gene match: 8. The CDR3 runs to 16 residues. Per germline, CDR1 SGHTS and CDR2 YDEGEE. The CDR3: CASSRLQGARNTEAFF. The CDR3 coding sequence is TGTGCCAGCAGCCGTCTACAGGGGGCGCGGAACACTGAAGCTTTCTTT.

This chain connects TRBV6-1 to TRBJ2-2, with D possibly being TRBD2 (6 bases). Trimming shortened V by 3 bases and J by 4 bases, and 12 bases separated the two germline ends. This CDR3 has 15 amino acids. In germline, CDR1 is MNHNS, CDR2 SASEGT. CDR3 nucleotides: TGTGCCAGCAGTGACGGTAGACTAGGCACCGGGGAGCTGTTTTTT. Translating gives CASSDGRLGTGELFF.

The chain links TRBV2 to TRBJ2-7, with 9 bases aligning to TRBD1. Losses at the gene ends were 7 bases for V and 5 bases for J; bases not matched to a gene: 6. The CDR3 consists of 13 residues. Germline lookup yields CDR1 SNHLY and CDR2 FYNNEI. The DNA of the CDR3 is TGTGCCAGCACCGGACAGGGGTTCCACGAGCAGTACTTC. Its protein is CASTGQGFHEQYF. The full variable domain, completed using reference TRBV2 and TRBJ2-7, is EPEVTQTPSHQVTQMGQEVILRCVPISNHLYFYWYRQILGQKVEFLVSFYNNEISEKSEIFDDQFSVERPDGSNFTLKIRSTKLEDSAMYFCASTGQGFHEQYFGPGTRLTVT.

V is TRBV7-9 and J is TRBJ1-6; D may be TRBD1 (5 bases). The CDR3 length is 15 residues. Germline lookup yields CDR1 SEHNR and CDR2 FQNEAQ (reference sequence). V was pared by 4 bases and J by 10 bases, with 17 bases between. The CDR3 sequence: CASSSNQGPNSPLHF. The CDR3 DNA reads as TGTGCCAGCAGCTCGAATCAGGGTCCTAACTCACCCCTCCACTTT. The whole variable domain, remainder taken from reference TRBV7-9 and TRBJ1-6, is DTGVSQNPRHKITKRGQNVTFRCDPISEHNRLYWYRQTLGQGPEFLTYFQNEAQLEKSRLLSDRFSAERPKGSFSTLEIQRTEQGDSAMYLCASSSNQGPNSPLHFGNGTRLTVT.

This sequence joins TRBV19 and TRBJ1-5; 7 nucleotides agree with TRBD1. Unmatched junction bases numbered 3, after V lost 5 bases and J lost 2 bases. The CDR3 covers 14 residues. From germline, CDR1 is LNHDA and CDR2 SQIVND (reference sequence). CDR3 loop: CASSATGGNQPQHF. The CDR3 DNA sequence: TGTGCCAGTAGTGCTACAGGGGGCAATCAGCCCCAGCATTTT.

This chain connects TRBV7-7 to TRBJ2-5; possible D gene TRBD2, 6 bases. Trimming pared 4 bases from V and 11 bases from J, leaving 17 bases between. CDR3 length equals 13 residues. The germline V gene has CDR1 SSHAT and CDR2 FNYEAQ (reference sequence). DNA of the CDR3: TGTGCCAGCAGCTCTAGCGCTCATGGGGAGCAGTACTTC. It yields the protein CASSSSAHGEQYF.

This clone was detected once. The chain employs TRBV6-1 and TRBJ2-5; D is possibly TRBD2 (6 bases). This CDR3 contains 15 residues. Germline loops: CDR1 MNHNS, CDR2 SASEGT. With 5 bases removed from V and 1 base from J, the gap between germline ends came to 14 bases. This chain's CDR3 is CASSRQRVSQETQYF. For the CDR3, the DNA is TGTGCCAGCAGTAGACAGCGGGTCTCCCAAGAGACCCAGTACTTC.

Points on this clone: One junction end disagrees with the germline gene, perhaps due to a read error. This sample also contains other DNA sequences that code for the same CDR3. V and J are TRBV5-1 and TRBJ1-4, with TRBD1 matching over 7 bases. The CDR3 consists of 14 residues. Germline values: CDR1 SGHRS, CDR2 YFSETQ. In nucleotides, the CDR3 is TGCGCCAGCAGAACCGGGACAGTTAATGAAAAACTGTTTTTC. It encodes CASRTGTVNEKLFF.

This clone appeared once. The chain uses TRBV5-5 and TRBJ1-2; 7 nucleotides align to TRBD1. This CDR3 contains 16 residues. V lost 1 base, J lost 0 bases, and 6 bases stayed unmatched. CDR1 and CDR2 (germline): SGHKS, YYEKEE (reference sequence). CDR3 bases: TGTGCCAGCAGCTTGTGGGGGACAGTTACTAACTATGGCTACACCTTC. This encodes CASSLWGTVTNYGYTF.

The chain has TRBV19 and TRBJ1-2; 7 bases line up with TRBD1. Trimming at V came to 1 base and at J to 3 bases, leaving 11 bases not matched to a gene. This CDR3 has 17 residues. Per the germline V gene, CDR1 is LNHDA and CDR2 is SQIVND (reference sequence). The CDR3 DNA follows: TGTGCCAGTAGTATAGGCGAGGCGGACAGGTCTTACTATGGCTACACCTTC. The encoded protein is CASSIGEADRSYYGYTF.

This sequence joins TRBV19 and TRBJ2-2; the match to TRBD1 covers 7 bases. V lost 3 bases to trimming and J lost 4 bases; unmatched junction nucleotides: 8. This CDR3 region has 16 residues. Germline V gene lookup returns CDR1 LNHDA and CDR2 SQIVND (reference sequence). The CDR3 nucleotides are TGTGCCAGTAGTATGATTGGAACAGGGGTCACCGGGGAGCTGTTTTTT. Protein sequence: CASSMIGTGVTGELFF.

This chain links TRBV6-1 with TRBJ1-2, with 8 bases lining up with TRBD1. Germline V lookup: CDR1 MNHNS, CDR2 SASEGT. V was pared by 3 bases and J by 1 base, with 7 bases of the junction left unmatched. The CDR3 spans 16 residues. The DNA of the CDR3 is TGTGCCAGCAGTGAGACCCCAGGGGGCGTTAACTATGGCTACACCTTC. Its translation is CASSETPGGVNYGYTF.